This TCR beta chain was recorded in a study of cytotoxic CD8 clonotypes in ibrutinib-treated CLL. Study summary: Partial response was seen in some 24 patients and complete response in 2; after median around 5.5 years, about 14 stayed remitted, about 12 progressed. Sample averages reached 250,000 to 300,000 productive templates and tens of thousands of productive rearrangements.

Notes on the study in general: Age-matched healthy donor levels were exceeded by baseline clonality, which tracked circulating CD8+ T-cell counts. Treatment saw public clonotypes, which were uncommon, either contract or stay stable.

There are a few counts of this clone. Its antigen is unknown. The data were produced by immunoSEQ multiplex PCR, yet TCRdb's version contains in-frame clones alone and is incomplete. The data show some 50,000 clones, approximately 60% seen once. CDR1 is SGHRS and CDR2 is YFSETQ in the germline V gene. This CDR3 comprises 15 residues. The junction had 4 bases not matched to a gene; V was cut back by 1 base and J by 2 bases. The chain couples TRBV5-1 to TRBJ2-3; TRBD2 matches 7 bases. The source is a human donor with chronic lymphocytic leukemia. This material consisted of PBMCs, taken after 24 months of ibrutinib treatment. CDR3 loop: CASSLSSGLTDTQYF. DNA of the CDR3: TGCGCCAGCAGCTTGTCTAGCGGCCTCACAGATACGCAGTATTTT.